Included here is one T cell receptor beta chain sequence, with context. No antigen is known for it. The data were taken from a study of PD-1 blockade in classical Hodgkin lymphoma. Specified time point: cycle 4 day 1 (C4D1), after 6 weeks of nivolumab. Each patient relapsed following autologous stem cell transplantation, and prior brentuximab vedotin exposure differed. CD8+ T cell isolation from thawed PBMCs was performed by magnetic negative selection. Under best response, outcomes were complete response, partial response or progressive disease. Assay: immunoSEQ multiplex PCR; the TCRdb copy retains only in-frame clones and omits some. The sample shows about 21,000 clones, less than 90% of them seen only once. The V end was cut by 1 base, the J end by 6 bases, with 6 bases between. Germline CDR1 is SNHLY and CDR2 is FYNNEI. The CDR3 has 13 amino acids. Points from the study as a whole: What drove the repertoire differences, possibly disease activity or prior therapy, has not been defined. The study reported lower baseline TCR diversity in newly diagnosed patients than in healthy donors.

This specimen was CD8+ T cells from blood, taken before the fourth cycle of nivolumab. The clonotype was recovered from a human donor with classical Hodgkin lymphoma. The rearrangement uses TRBV2 and TRBJ2-2; no clear D. CDR3: CASSEVRAGELFF. The CDR3 DNA is TGTGCCAGCAGTGAAGTTCGGGCCGGGGAGCTGTTTTTT. The whole variable domain, filled in from reference TRBV2 and TRBJ2-2, reads EPEVTQTPSHQVTQMGQEVILRCVPISNHLYFYWYRQILGQKVEFLVSFYNNEISEKSEIFDDQFSVERPDGSNFTLKIRSTKLEDSAMYFCASSEVRAGELFFGEGSRLTVL.